Listed here is a single T cell receptor beta chain. This entry is derived from a study of T cell responses to AZD1222 COVID-19 vaccine. TCRdb's table, derived via immunoSEQ multiplex PCR, lists solely in-frame clones and lacks some. Of about 130,000 clones listed, 80% to 90% were seen once; the top ten hold approximately 8%. This CDR3 region has 11 residues. V lost 5 bases and J lost 9, with 7 bases in between. CDR1 is SGHAT and CDR2 is FQNNGV in the germline V gene. This sample comprised peripheral blood, obtained on day 0 of AZD1222 vaccination. This receptor was identified in an adult in good health. The chain has TRBV11-2 and TRBJ2-2; D is unclear. The CDR3 sequence is CASSLYRELFF. CDR3 nucleotides: TGTGCCAGCAGCCTGTACCGGGAGCTGTTTTTT.